This T cell receptor (beta chain) was found in a study of T cell repertoires in cytomegalovirus infection. V lost 1 base, J lost 4 bases, and 16 bases lay in between. The CDR3 runs 17 residues. This clonotype was seen repeatedly, ten times or more. TCRdb reprocessed the reads with MiXCR, giving one entry per CDR3 protein. The table has more than 350,000 distinct CDR3 sequences, about a third seen once. Sequenced: PBMCs. This TCR was recovered from a human donor in good health (CMV status not recorded). Some clones in this sample may be carry-over from other donors' samples. V is TRBV12-3 or TRBV12-4 and J is TRBJ1-4; D remains unclear. For the CDR3, the DNA is TGTGCCAGCAGTTTAGTGTTTGCTGGACGGGGTAATGAAAAACTGTTTTTT. Protein: CASSLVFAGRGNEKLFF.